The 20 T cell receptor beta chains in this list originate from one sample, sequenced in a study of T cell responses to AZD1222 COVID-19 vaccine. Libraries were prepared by immunoSEQ multiplex PCR; TCRdb keeps only in-frame clonotypes and omits some of them. This table holds 120,000 to 150,000 clones, about 90% found once. The sequenced sample was peripheral blood, obtained on day 0 of AZD1222 vaccination. The origin of the receptors is an adult in good health.

The rearrangement joins TRBV7-6 to TRBJ2-7; weak D call: TRBD2 (5 bases). The CDR3 is 16 residues long. Trimming took 4 bases from V and 7 from J, leaving 23 bases between them. The germline gives CDR1 SGHVS, CDR2 FNYEAQ. CDR3 loop: CASSSPIASPLGEQYF. Written as DNA, the CDR3 is TGTGCCAGCAGCTCCCCGATTGCTAGCCCCCTCGGAGAGCAGTACTTC.

V usage is TRBV7-9 and J usage is TRBJ1-2; D remains unclear. Trimming cost V 5 bases and J 8 bases, with 12 bases left between them. The CDR3 is made up of 12 amino acids. Germline-derived CDR1 and CDR2 are SEHNR and FQNEAQ (reference sequence). The CDR3 nucleotides are TGTGCCAGCAGCACCTCATCGGGGGGCTACACCTTC. It translates to CASSTSSGGYTF.

This chain links TRBV6-5 with TRBJ1-2, with D perhaps TRBD1 (5 bases). Trimming stripped 8 bases from V and 6 bases from J, with 13 bases between. The CDR3 has 12 amino acids. Germline V lookup: CDR1 MNHEY, CDR2 SVGAGI. The CDR3 sequence: CASSRGRNGYTF. In nucleotides, the CDR3 is TGTGCCAGCTCGAGGGGAAGGAATGGCTACACCTTC.

J is TRBJ1-5 and V is TRBV15; D remains unclear. V lost 0 bases to trimming and J lost 0 bases, with 21 bases between them. The germline CDR1 and CDR2 sequences are LNHNV and YYDKDF (reference sequence). The CDR3 is made up of 20 amino acids. The CDR3: CATSRERERSLINSNQPQHF. The CDR3 DNA reads TGTGCCACCAGCAGAGAAAGGGAGCGCTCGTTGATAAATAGCAATCAGCCCCAGCATTTT.

The chain joins TRBV18 to TRBJ2-6; no firm D call. Trimming left V 0 bases short and J 0 bases short, with 9 bases between. CDR1 and CDR2 from the germline V gene are KGHSH and LQKENI. The CDR3 contains 17 residues. The CDR3 sequence is CASSPPSPRSGANVLTF. Written as DNA, the CDR3 is TGTGCCAGCTCACCACCTTCCCCACGCTCTGGGGCCAACGTCCTGACTTTC.

The chain recombines TRBV6-5 with TRBJ1-2, with 9 bases that match TRBD1. After removal of 2 bases from V and 8 bases from J, the junction contained 12 bases not matched to a gene. The CDR3 runs 16 residues. CDR1 is MNHEY and CDR2 is SVGAGI in the germline V gene. For the CDR3, the DNA is TGTGCCAGCAGTTACAGTTTTGGACAGGGGCCGGTGGGCTACACCTTC. Amino acids: CASSYSFGQGPVGYTF.

This chain connects TRBV28 to TRBJ1-6; D is possibly TRBD1 (6 bases). Between the trimmed V and J ends, which lost 6 bases and 8 bases, there was a span of 14 bases. The germline gives CDR1 MDHEN, CDR2 SYDVKM. This CDR3 contains 14 residues. The CDR3 nucleotides are TGTGCCAGCAGCCTTACAGGGTTTTATTCACCCCTCCACTTT. This encodes CASSLTGFYSPLHF.

This chain joins TRBV6-1 and TRBJ2-1; D unclear. This CDR3 has 13 amino acids. Germline lookup yields CDR1 MNHNS and CDR2 SASEGT. V lost 2 bases to trimming and J lost 4 bases, with 6 bases between them. The CDR3 reads CASSETEYNEQFF. CDR3 in DNA: TGTGCCAGCAGTGAAACAGAATACAATGAGCAGTTCTTC.

CDR3 in amino acids: CASSRQGGGNYGYTF. CDR3 in DNA: TGTGCCAGCAGTAGACAGGGAGGAGGTAACTATGGCTACACCTTC. V gene TRBV6-5 combines with J gene TRBJ1-2; 7 bases map to TRBD1. The trim removed 5 bases at V and 1 base at J, leaving 7 bases unmatched. This CDR3 contains 15 residues. Germline V gene lookup returns CDR1 MNHEY and CDR2 SVGAGI.

The CDR3 nucleotides are TGTGCCAGCAGTGGGGCAGGGGGCGTCGGAAATGAAAAACTGTTTTTT. It is translated as CASSGAGGVGNEKLFF. The J gene is TRBJ1-4, the V gene TRBV7-8, with 8 bases matching TRBD1. Trimming cost V 6 bases and J 5 bases; bases outside gene matches: 11. This CDR3 is 16 amino acids long. The germline gives CDR1 SGHVS, CDR2 FQNEAQ.

The genes are TRBV11-1 and TRBJ2-7; either TRBD1 or TRBD2 may fit D (5 bases each). This CDR3 contains 15 residues. The germline V gene has CDR1 SGHAT and CDR2 FQDESV (reference sequence). The V end lost 6 bases, the J end lost 3 bases, and 18 bases lay between the germline ends. The CDR3, as DNA: TGTGCCAGCAGTTACCGGGACGCGGTTTACTACGAGCAGTACTTC. Its protein is CASSYRDAVYYEQYF.

The rearrangement links TRBV6-5 to TRBJ1-1; 7 bases are shared with TRBD1. Trimming cost V 6 bases and J 1 base; bases outside gene matches: 5. CDR1 and CDR2 (germline): MNHEY, SVGAGI. The CDR3 has 14 amino acids. The CDR3: CASRKDRRNTEAFF. The CDR3 coding sequence is TGTGCCAGCAGGAAGGACAGGAGGAACACTGAAGCTTTCTTT.

J is TRBJ2-5 and V is TRBV7-2; D unclear. Deletions cut 5 bases from V and 0 bases from J, with 13 bases between. The CDR3 spans 15 residues. In germline, CDR1 is SGHTA, CDR2 FQGNSA. CDR3: CASSAGTWYQETQYF. The CDR3 DNA reads as TGTGCCAGCAGCGCCGGTACGTGGTACCAAGAGACCCAGTACTTC.

The chain combines TRBV28 with TRBJ1-3; TRBD1 might be the D (6 bases). Trimming left V 3 bases short and J 8 bases short, with 11 bases between. This CDR3 has 13 residues. Germline V gene lookup returns CDR1 MDHEN and CDR2 SYDVKM. The CDR3 region is CASSLGGADTIYF. DNA of the CDR3: TGTGCCAGCAGTTTGGGGGGCGCGGACACCATATATTTT.

The CDR3 region is CASSLGQEVYGYTF. For the CDR3, the DNA is TGTGCCAGCAGCTTAGGTCAGGAAGTCTATGGCTACACCTTC. The chain links TRBV13 to TRBJ1-2; D is undetermined. Germline CDR1 is PRHDT and CDR2 is FYEKMQ (reference sequence). Trimming removed 0 bases at V and 4 bases at J, with 9 bases between. The CDR3 extends over 14 amino acids.

J is TRBJ1-2 and V is TRBV4-3; D gene uncertain. Trimming removed 0 bases at V and 0 bases at J, with 5 bases between. CDR1 is LGHNA, CDR2 YSLEER, per germline. This CDR3 has 14 residues. In DNA form, the CDR3 reads TGCGCCAGCAGCCAAGACACAGCTAACTATGGCTACACCTTC. Its translation: CASSQDTANYGYTF.

The chain links TRBV12-3 or TRBV12-4 to TRBJ2-3, with unresolved D. V was clipped by 5 bases and J by 6 bases, with 9 bases between them. The CDR3 length is 12 residues. The CDR3 loop is CASSPFVDTQYF. In DNA form, the CDR3 reads TGTGCCAGCAGTCCGTTCGTTGATACGCAGTATTTT.

This rearrangement joins TRBV7-3 to TRBJ2-2; D remains unclear. Germline-derived CDR1 and CDR2 are SGHTA and FQGTGA. The CDR3 covers 16 residues. V was cut by 6 bases and J by 0 bases, with 14 bases left in between. CDR3 coding DNA: TGTGCCAGCAGGGCCCCGGGCGCGTCGAACACCGGGGAGCTGTTTTTT. It yields the protein CASRAPGASNTGELFF. The whole variable domain, filled in from reference TRBV7-3 and TRBJ2-2, reads GAGVSQTPSNKVTEKGKYVELRCDPISGHTALYWYRQSLGQGPEFLIYFQGTGAADDSGLPNDRFFAVRPEGSVSTLKIQRTERGDSAVYLCASRAPGASNTGELFFGEGSRLTVL.

The V and J genes are TRBV29-1 and TRBJ1-2; D is unresolved. The germline gives CDR1 SQVTM, CDR2 ANQGSEA. V lost 5 bases and J lost 4, with 14 bases in between. This CDR3 spans 13 amino acids. The CDR3 coding sequence is TGCAGCGTTCAAAGTCAGGCCCCCTATGGCTACACCTTC. Encoded protein: CSVQSQAPYGYTF. The variable domain in full, completed from reference TRBV29-1 and TRBJ1-2, reads SAVISQKPSRDICQRGTSLTIQCQVDSQVTMMFWYRQQPGQSLTLIATANQGSEATYESGFVIDKFPISRPNLTFSTLTVSNMSPEDSSIYLCSVQSQAPYGYTFGSGTRLTVV.

The chain employs TRBV7-8 and TRBJ2-1; D remains unclear. Germline loops: CDR1 SGHVS, CDR2 FQNEAQ. The CDR3 is 13 residues long. Trimming removed 2 bases at V and 9 bases at J, with 11 bases between. CDR3 sequence: CASSLRAFPEQFF. The CDR3 DNA reads TGTGCCAGCAGCTTAAGGGCCTTCCCTGAGCAGTTCTTC.